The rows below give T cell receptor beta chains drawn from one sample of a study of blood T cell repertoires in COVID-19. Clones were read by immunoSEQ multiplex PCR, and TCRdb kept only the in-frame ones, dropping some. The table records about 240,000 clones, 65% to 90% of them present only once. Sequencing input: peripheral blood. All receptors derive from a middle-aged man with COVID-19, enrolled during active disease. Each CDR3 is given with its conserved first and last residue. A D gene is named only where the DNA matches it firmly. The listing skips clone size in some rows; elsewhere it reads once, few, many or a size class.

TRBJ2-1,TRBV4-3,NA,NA,CASSHRVSSYNEQFF,TGCGCCAGCAGCCACAGGGTTAGCTCCTACAATGAGCAGTTCTTC
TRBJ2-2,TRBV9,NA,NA,CASSVGVGGTGELFF,TGTGCCAGCAGCGTAGGAGTAGGGGGAACCGGGGAGCTGTTTTTT
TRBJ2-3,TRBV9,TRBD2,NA,CASSPYPSGGPSDTQYF,TGTGCCAGCAGCCCGTATCCTAGCGGGGGGCCGTCGGATACGCAGTATTTT
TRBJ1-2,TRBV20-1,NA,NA,CSASGGSGYTF,TGCAGTGCTAGTGGCGGATCTGGCTACACCTTC
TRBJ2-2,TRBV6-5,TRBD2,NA,CATSVLAGSGELFF,TGTGCCACCTCCGTGTTAGCGGGCTCCGGGGAGCTGTTTTTT
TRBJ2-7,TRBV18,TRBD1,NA,CASSTSTGTGTYEQYF,TGTGCCAGCTCAACCTCAACCGGGACAGGGACCTACGAGCAGTACTTC
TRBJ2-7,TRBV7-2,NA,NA,CASSSGGGTYYEQYF,TGTGCCAGCAGCTCTGGCGGGGGCACCTACTACGAGCAGTACTTC
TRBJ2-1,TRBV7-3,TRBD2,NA,CASSLGGTSGVTREQFF,TGTGCCAGCAGCTTAGGAGGGACTAGCGGGGTGACAAGGGAGCAGTTCTTC
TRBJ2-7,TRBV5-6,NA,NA,CASSSIDSSYEQYF,TGTGCCAGCAGCTCGATCGACAGTTCCTACGAGCAGTACTTC
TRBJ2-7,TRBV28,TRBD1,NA,CASSSLNLNRGPYEQYF,TGTGCCAGCAGTTCCCTTAATCTCAACAGGGGTCCCTACGAGCAGTACTTC
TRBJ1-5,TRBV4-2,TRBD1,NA,CASSSRWDRDQPQHF,TGTGCCAGCAGCTCACGGTGGGACAGGGATCAGCCCCAGCATTTT
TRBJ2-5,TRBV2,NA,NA,CASSDARLRETQYF,TGTGCCAGCAGCGACGCCAGGCTGCGCGAGACCCAGTACTTC
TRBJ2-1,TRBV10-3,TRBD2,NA,CAIKSTSGGPNEQFF,TGTGCCATCAAATCGACTAGCGGGGGTCCCAATGAGCAGTTCTTC
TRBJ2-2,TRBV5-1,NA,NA,CASSPRAGLTGGELFF,TGCGCCAGCAGCCCCCGCGCAGGATTAACCGGCGGGGAGCTGTTTTTT
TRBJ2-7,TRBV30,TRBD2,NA,CAWSYRTSGGNNFGNEQYF,TGTGCCTGGAGTTACAGGACTAGCGGGGGGAACAACTTCGGGAACGAGCAGTACTTC
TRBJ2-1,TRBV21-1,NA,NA,CASSKERTGKGNEQFF,TGTGCCAGCAGCAAAGAGAGAACAGGGAAAGGGAATGAGCAGTTCTTC
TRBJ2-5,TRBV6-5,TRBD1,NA,CASSQQGKETQYF,TGTGCCAGCAGTCAACAGGGGAAAGAGACCCAGTACTTC
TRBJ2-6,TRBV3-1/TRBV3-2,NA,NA,CASSRHPVGANVLTF,TGTGCCAGCAGCCGCCACCCGGTCGGGGCCAACGTCCTGACTTTC
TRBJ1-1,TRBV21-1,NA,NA,CASSRIRGPFPAFF,TGTGCCAGCAGCAGAATCAGGGGGCCGTTCCCCGCTTTCTTT
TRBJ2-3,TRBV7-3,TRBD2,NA,CASSLKAGGADTQYF,TGTGCCAGCAGCCTCAAAGCGGGGGGCGCAGATACGCAGTATTTT
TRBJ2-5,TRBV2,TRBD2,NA,CASSEGLAGEQETQYF,TGTGCCAGCAGTGAGGGTCTAGCGGGAGAACAAGAGACCCAGTACTTC
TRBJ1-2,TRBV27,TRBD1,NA,CASRSPGQGPGYGYTF,TGTGCCAGCAGGTCCCCGGGACAGGGTCCGGGGTATGGCTACACCTTC
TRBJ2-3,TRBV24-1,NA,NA,CATRGGGGADTQYF,TGTGCCACCAGGGGGGGCGGGGGAGCAGATACGCAGTATTTT
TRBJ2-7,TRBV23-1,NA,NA,CASSRGRDNYEQYF,TGCGCCAGCAGCAGGGGACGGGACAACTACGAGCAGTACTTC
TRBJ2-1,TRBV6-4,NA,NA,CASSRGGAYNEQFF,TGTGCCAGCAGTAGGGGGGGGGCATACAATGAGCAGTTCTTC
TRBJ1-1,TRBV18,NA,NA,CASSPARTSTEAFF,TGTGCCAGCTCACCAGCCAGAACCTCCACTGAAGCTTTCTTT
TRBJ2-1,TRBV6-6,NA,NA,CASSYGHSEQFF,TGTGCCAGCAGTTACGGACATAGTGAGCAGTTCTTC
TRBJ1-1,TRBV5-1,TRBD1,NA,CASSSTDRGAEAFF,TGCGCCAGCAGCTCTACTGACAGGGGGGCTGAAGCTTTCTTT
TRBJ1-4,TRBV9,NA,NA,CASSFGGNEKLFF,TGTGCCAGCAGCTTCGGGGGGAACGAAAAACTGTTTTTT
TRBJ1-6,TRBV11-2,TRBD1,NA,CASSLDQTGVVPLHF,TGTGCCAGCAGCTTAGACCAGACAGGGGTGGTACCCCTCCACTTT
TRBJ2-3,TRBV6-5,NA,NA,CASRPGLRTDTQYF,TGTGCCAGCAGACCGGGACTCAGGACAGATACGCAGTATTTT
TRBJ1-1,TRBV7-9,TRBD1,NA,CASSEGQGNTEAFF,TGTGCCAGCAGCGAGGGACAGGGAAACACTGAAGCTTTCTTT
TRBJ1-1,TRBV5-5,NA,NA,CASSLGLTHGEAFF,TGTGCCAGCAGCTTGGGGTTGACCCACGGGGAAGCTTTCTTT
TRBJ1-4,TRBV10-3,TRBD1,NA,CAISGGQGSPLEKLFF,TGTGCCATCAGTGGGGGACAGGGGTCGCCATTAGAAAAACTGTTTTTT
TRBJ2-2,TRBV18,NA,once,CASSPQGSNTGELFF,TGTGCCAGCTCACCACAGGGGTCGAACACCGGGGAGCTGTTTTTT
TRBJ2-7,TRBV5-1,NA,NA,CASSLGQVDFKDEQYF,TGCGCCAGCAGCTTAGGCCAGGTTGATTTTAAAGACGAGCAGTACTTC
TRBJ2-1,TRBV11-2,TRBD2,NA,CASSLSPLTSGVYNEQFF,TGTGCCAGCAGCTTAAGTCCCCTGACTAGCGGGGTATACAATGAGCAGTTCTTC
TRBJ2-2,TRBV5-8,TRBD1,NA,CASRIPGTGSTGELFF,TGTGCCAGCAGAATCCCCGGGACAGGGAGCACCGGGGAGCTGTTTTTT
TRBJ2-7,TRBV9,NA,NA,CASSGGDFNYEQYF,TGTGCCAGCAGCGGGGGGGATTTTAACTACGAGCAGTACTTC
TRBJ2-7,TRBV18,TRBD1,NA,CASSPGTGGYEQYF,TGTGCCAGCTCACCCGGGACAGGGGGCTACGAGCAGTACTTC
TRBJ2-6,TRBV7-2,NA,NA,CASSLDRYPSGANVLTF,TGTGCCAGCAGCTTAGACAGGTACCCCTCTGGGGCCAACGTCCTGACTTTC
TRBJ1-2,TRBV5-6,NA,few,CASSTPRMDTRAYGYTF,TGTGCCAGCAGCACTCCCCGCATGGACACCAGAGCCTATGGCTACACCTTC
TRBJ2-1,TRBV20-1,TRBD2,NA,CSASGREHYNEQFF,TGCAGTGCTAGTGGGAGGGAACATTACAATGAGCAGTTCTTC
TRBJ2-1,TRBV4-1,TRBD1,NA,CASSLTGDEQFF,TGCGCCAGCAGCCTGACAGGGGACGAGCAGTTCTTC